The following is a T cell receptor (beta chain) sequence with its context. This clonotype was counted many times. What this receptor recognizes is not known. Nothing much larger sits one base from this clone, and base qualities are not available. This specimen belongs to a study of T-cell memory formation after mild COVID-19 (TCRdb year 2021). Looking at the study overall: TCR sequence clusters from the two donors were found to be largely donor specific. Two young, previously healthy adult volunteers made up the cohort, one male and one female. In a couple of donors, T-cell clones that expanded and contracted after mild COVID-19 were tracked by sequencing TCRalpha and TCRbeta repertoires over time. General conclusions and limits of the study: The study covered only a couple of mild cases, and larger cohorts including severe cases with pre-infection samples were considered necessary. Some responding clones were detected in pre-infection memory, which suggested that pre-existing cross-reactive memory T cells had joined the SARS-CoV-2 response. Clones that contracted from day 15 to 85 showed balanced CD4/CD8 phenotypes, whereas a second wave of clones that expanded from day 15 to 37 leaned towards CD4+. Contracting CD4+ clones were located mainly in the CM and EM memory subsets, whereas CD8+ clones were found to be enriched in EMRA. SARS-CoV-2 specificity was not confirmed for the second-wave clones peaking on day 37.

Ficoll-Paque density gradient centrifugation was the method used to isolate PBMCs. CDR1 and CDR2, per the germline V gene (reference sequence), are SGHKS and YYEKEE. Taken from cysteine to phenylalanine, the CDR3 has 15 residues. The CDR3 DNA has 45 bases and is translated from base 1. V was cut back by 1 base and J by 7 bases, leaving a gap of 14 bases between them. Reads for this sample came from an Illumina NovaSeq 6000. TCRalpha and TCRbeta cDNA libraries were constructed by 5'RACE with constant-segment primers, with sample barcodes and unique molecular identifiers being introduced. Trizol reagent was used to extract RNA from every sample. Libraries were amplified in two PCR steps, with a second sample barcode and Illumina TruSeq adapters added in the second step. Sequencing of libraries was performed on an Illumina NovaSeq with 2 x 150 bp paired-end reads. Regarding the original processing steps: Demultiplexing of reads and collapsing into UMI-guided consensus sequences were performed with migec v1.2.7. Using mixcr v2.1.11, the UMI consensuses were aligned to TRA and TRB V and J templates and assembled into clonotypes. A clonotype was counted as expanded or contracted only if both edgeR and NoisET called the change significant, with noise models trained on biological replicates. For edgeR calls, the thresholds were a false discovery rate-adjusted p below 0.01 and a log2 fold-change of 1. PCA with hierarchical clustering of max-normalized trajectories of the 1000 most abundant clonotypes was used as exploratory dynamics analysis. Separately sequenced CD4+ and CD8+ repertoires were used to assign the CD4 or CD8 phenotype of responding clones. Using fastp at Q25 and MiXCR, TCRdb reprocessed the public reads and kept productive beta chains. Here each entry gathers all rows of one CDR3 protein and keeps the most common genes and DNA. TCRdb, rather than the study authors, made the V and J calls. The sample has some 97,000 distinct CDR3 sequences on record, roughly 10% of them singletons. The ten largest clonotypes hold around 40% of the sample.

The sequence came from a man aged 18-30 years who had mild COVID-19 (a few samples of this study predate the infection). The sample titles of this study are shuffled in the database, so cell type and time point are left out; the donor was told from shared clones. The source material was PBMCs or a T cell subset sorted from them (not recorded which). This receptor chain uses TRBV5-5 and TRBJ1-4, with a tentative D gene TRBD1 over 6 matching bases. CDR3 protein: CASSLMGGYGEKLFF. The DNA reads TGTGCCAGCAGCTTGATGGGGGGCTACGGTGAAAAACTGTTTTTT. The reference TRBV5-5 and TRBJ1-4 proteins fill in what lies around the CDR3, so the full variable domain reads DAGVTQSPTHLIKTRGQQVTLRCSPISGHKSVSWYQQVLGQGPQFIFQYYEKEERGRGNFPDRFSARQFPNYSSELNVNALLLGDSALYLCASSLMGGYGEKLFFGSGTQLSVL.